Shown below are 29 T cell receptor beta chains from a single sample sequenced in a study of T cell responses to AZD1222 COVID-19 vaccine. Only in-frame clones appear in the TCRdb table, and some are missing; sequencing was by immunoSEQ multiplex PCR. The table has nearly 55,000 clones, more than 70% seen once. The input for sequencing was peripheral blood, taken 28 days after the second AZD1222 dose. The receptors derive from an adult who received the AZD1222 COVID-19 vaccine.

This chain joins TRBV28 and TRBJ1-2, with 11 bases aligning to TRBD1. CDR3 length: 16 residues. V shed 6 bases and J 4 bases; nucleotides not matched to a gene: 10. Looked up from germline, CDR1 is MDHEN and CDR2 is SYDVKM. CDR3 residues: CASSLTWTGGGYGYTF. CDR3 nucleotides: TGTGCCAGCAGCCTTACTTGGACAGGGGGCGGCTATGGCTACACCTTC.

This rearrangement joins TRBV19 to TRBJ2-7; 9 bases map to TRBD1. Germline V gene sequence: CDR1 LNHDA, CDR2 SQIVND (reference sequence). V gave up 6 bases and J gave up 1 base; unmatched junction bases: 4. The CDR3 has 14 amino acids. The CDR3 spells CASRTGQGSYEQYF. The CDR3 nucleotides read TGTGCCAGTAGAACGGGACAGGGTTCCTACGAGCAGTACTTC.

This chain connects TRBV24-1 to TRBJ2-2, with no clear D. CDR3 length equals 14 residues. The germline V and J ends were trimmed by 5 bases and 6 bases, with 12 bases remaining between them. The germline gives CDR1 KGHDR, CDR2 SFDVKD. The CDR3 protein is CATSAPPLSGELFF. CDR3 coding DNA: TGTGCCACCAGTGCTCCCCCGCTTTCCGGGGAGCTGTTTTTT.

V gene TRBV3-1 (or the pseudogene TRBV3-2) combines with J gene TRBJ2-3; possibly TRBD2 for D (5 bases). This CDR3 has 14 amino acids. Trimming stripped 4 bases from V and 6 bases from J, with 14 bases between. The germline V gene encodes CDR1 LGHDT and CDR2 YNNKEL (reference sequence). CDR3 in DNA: TGTGCCAGCAGCCGACTACTCGGAGACGATACGCAGTATTTT. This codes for CASSRLLGDDTQYF.

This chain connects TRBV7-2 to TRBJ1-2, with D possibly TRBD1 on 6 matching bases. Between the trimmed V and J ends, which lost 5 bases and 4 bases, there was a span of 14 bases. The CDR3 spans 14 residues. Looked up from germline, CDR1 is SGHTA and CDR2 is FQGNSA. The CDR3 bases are TGTGCCAGCAGCCCTGGGCCAGGGGTCTATGGCTACACCTTC. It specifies CASSPGPGVYGYTF.

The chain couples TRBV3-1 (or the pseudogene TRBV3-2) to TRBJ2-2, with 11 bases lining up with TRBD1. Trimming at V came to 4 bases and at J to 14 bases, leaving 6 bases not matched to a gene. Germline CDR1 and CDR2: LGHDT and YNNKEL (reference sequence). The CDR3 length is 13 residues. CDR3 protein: CASSLDRGLGLFF. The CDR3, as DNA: TGTGCCAGCAGCCTGGACAGGGGGCTCGGTCTGTTTTTT.

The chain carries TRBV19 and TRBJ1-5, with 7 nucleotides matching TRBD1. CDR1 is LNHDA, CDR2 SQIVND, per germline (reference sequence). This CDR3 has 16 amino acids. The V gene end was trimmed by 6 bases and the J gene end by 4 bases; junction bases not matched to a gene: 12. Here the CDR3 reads CASRSRGDRGNQPQHF. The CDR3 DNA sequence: TGTGCCAGTAGATCGAGGGGGGACAGAGGTAATCAGCCCCAGCATTTT.

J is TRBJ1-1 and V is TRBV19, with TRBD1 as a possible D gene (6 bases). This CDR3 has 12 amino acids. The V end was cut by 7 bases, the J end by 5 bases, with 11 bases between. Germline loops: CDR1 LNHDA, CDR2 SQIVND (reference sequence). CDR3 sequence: CASKTGRTEAFF. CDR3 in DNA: TGTGCCAGTAAAACAGGGAGGACTGAAGCTTTCTTT. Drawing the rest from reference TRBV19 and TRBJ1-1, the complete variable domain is DGGITQSPKYLFRKEGQNVTLSCEQNLNHDAMYWYRQDPGQGLRLIYYSQIVNDFQKGDIAEGYSVSREKKESFPLTVTSAQKNPTAFYLCASKTGRTEAFFGQGTRLTVV.

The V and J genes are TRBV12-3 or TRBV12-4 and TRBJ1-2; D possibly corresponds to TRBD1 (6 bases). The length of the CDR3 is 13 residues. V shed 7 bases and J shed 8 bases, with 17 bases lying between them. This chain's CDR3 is CASTYHRDGGYTF. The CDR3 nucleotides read TGTGCCAGCACTTACCACAGGGACGGAGGCTACACCTTC.

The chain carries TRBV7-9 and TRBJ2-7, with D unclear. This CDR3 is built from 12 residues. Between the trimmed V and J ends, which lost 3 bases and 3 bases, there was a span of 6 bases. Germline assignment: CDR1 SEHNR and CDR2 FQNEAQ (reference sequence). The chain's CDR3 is CASSLVGYEQYF. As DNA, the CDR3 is TGTGCCAGCAGCTTGGTAGGCTACGAGCAGTACTTC.

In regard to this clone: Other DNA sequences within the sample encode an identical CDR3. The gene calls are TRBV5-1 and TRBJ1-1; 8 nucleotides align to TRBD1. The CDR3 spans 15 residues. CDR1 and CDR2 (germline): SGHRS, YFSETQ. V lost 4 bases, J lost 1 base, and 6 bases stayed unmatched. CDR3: CASSLSGTGNTEAFF. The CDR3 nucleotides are TGCGCCAGCAGCCTGTCCGGGACAGGGAACACTGAAGCTTTCTTT.

Here the CDR3 reads CASSQSPAVTGELFF. The CDR3 region has the DNA TGTGCCAGCAGCCAAAGCCCTGCCGTTACCGGGGAGCTGTTTTTT. The chain links TRBV3-1 (or the pseudogene TRBV3-2) to TRBJ2-2, with unresolved D. This CDR3 spans 15 amino acids. The germline V and J ends were trimmed by 2 bases and 5 bases, with 12 bases remaining between them. Germline V gives CDR1 LGHDT, CDR2 YNNKEL (reference sequence).

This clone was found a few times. This chain's CDR3 is CASSQAWGDSSSYEQYF. In nucleotides, the CDR3 is TGCGCCAGCAGCCAAGCTTGGGGGGACAGCAGCTCCTACGAGCAGTACTTC. V gene TRBV4-1 combines with J gene TRBJ2-7; TRBD1 might be the D (7 bases). The CDR3 length is 17 residues. Germline CDR1 and CDR2: MGHRA and YSYEKL. V was shortened by 1 base and J by 0 bases, with 16 bases between the two germline ends.

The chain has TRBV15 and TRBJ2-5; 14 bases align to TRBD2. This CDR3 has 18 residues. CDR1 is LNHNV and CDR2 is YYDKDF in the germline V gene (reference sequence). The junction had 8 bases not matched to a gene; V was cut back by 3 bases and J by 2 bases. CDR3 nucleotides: TGTGCCACCAGCAGGGGTTTGGGACTAGCGGGAGCACAAGAGACCCAGTACTTC. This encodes CATSRGLGLAGAQETQYF.

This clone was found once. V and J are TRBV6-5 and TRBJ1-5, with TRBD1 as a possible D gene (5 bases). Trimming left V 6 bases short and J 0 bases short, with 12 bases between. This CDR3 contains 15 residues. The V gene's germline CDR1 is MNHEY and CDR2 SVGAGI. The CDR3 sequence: CASRRWGDSNQPQHF. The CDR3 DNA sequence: TGTGCCAGCAGGAGGTGGGGGGATAGCAATCAGCCCCAGCATTTT.

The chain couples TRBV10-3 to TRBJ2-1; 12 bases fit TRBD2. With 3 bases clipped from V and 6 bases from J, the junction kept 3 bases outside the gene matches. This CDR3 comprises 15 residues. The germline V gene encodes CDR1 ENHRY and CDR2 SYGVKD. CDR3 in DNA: TGTGCCATCAGTGAAGGGACTAGCGGGTCCAATGAGCAGTTCTTC. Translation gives CAISEGTSGSNEQFF.

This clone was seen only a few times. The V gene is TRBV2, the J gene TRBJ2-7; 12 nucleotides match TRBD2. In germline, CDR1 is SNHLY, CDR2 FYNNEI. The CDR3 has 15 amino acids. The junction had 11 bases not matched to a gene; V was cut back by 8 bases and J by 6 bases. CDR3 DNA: TGTGCCAGCGGGGATTGGACTAGCGGGAACTTCGAGCAGTACTTC. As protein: CASGDWTSGNFEQYF.

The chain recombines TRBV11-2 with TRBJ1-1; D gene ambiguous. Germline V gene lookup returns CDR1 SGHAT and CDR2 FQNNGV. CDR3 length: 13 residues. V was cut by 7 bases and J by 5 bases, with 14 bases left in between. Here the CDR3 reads CASTRPGGTEAFF. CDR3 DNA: TGTGCCAGCACTCGCCCTGGAGGGACTGAAGCTTTCTTT.

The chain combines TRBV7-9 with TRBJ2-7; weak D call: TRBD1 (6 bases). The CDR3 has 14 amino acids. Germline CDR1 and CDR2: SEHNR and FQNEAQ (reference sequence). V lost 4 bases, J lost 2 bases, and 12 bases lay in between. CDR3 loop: CASSSGTFTYEQYF. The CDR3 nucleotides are TGTGCCAGCAGCTCGGGGACATTCACCTACGAGCAGTACTTC.

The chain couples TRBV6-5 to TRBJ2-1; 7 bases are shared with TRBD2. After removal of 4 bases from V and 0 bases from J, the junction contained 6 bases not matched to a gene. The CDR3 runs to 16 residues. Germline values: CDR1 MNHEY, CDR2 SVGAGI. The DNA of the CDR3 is TGTGCCAGCAGTTTCCAAGCGGGGCGCTCCTACAATGAGCAGTTCTTC. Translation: CASSFQAGRSYNEQFF.

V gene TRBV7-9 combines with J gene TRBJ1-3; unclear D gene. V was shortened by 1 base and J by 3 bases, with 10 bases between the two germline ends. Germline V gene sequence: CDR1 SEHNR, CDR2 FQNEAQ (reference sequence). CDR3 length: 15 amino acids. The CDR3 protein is CASSLDPTLGNTIYF. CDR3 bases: TGTGCCAGCAGCTTAGATCCCACCCTTGGAAACACCATATATTTT.

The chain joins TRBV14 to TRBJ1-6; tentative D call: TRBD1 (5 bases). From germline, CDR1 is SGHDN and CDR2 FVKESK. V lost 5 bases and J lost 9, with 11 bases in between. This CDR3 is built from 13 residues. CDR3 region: CASSSTGGSPLHF. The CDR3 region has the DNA TGTGCCAGCAGCTCTACCGGGGGTTCACCCCTCCACTTT.

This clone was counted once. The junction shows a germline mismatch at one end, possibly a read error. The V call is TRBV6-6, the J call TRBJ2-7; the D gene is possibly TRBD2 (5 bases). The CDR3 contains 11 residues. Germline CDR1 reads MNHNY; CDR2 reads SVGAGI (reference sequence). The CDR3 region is CASSHSGSQHF. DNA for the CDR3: TGTGCCAGCAGTCATTCGGGAAGCCAACACTTC.

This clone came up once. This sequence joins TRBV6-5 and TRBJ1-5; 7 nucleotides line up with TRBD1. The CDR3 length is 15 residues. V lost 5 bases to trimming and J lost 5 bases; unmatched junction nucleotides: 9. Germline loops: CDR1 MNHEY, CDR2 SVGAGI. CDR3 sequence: CASSPTGSGDQPQHF. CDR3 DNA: TGTGCCAGCAGTCCGACAGGGTCCGGTGATCAGCCCCAGCATTTT.

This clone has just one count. Here the CDR3 DNA reads TGTGCCAGCAGCCAAGAAGAGACCCAGTACTTC. Translation: CASSQEETQYF. The gene calls are TRBV14 and TRBJ2-5; D unresolved. CDR3 size: 11 residues. Germline lookup yields CDR1 SGHDN and CDR2 FVKESK. The germline V and J ends were trimmed by 0 bases and 4 bases, with 0 bases remaining between them.

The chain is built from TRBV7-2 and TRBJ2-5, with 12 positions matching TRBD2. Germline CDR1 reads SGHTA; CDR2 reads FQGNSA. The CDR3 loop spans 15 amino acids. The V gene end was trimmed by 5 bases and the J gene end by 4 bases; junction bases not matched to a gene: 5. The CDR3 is CASSVTSGRGETQYF. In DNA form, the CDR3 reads TGTGCCAGCAGCGTGACTAGCGGGAGAGGAGAGACCCAGTACTTC.

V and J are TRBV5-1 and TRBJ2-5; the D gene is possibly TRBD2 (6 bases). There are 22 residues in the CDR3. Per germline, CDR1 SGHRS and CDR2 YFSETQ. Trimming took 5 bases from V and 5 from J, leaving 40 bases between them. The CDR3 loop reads CASRAPVRGDSGFWRAPETQYF. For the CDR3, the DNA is TGCGCCAGCAGGGCCCCGGTTCGCGGGGATAGTGGATTTTGGCGGGCTCCTGAGACCCAGTACTTC.

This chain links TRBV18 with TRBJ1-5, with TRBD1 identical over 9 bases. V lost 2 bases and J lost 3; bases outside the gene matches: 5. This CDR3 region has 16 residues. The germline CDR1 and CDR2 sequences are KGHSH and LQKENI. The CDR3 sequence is CASSPGTGKLNQPQHF. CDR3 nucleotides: TGTGCCAGCTCACCAGGGACAGGGAAACTCAATCAGCCCCAGCATTTT.

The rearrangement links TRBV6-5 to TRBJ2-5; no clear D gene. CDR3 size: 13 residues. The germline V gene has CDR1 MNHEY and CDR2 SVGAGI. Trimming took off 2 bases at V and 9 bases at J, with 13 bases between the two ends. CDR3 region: CASSYEKGMAQYF. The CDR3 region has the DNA TGTGCCAGCAGTTACGAGAAGGGTATGGCCCAGTACTTC.